The entry that follows covers one T cell receptor beta chain sequence. The germline CDR1 and CDR2 sequences are SGHVS and FNYEAQ. The CDR3 is 18 residues long. V was cut by 1 base and J by 0 bases, with 16 bases left in between. Data came from immunoSEQ multiplex PCR; TCRdb stores just in-frame clones and leaves some out. The sample carries 100,000 or so clones, over 75% recorded once. This entry comes from a study of PD-1 blockade in mismatch repair-deficient tumors. Source: peripheral blood, taken 30 to 36 weeks after starting pembrolizumab. The clonotype was recovered from an adult with mismatch repair-deficient cancer. The rearrangement links TRBV7-6 to TRBJ1-3; a weak D match, TRBD1 (5 bases). The chain's CDR3 is CASSLGQRSQVSGNTIYF. CDR3 nucleotide sequence: TGTGCCAGCAGCTTAGGACAGAGAAGTCAAGTCTCTGGAAACACCATATATTTT.